This entry lists 2 T cell receptor beta chains sequenced from one sample in a study of OX40 agonist ivuxolimab in advanced cancers. Assay used: immunoSEQ multiplex PCR; TCRdb lists only in-frame clones, some missing. The sample has more than 70,000 clones; 80% to 90% are singletons. The starting material was CD4+ or CD8+ T cells sorted from blood, obtained in a trial of the OX40 agonist ivuxolimab. Receptor source: an adult with an advanced solid tumor such as melanoma, head and neck, liver or kidney cancer.

The chain combines TRBV5-1 with TRBJ2-7; D possibly corresponds to TRBD2 (6 bases). The CDR3 has 13 amino acids. In germline, CDR1 is SGHRS, CDR2 YFSETQ. Trimming took off 0 bases at V and 5 bases at J, with 9 bases between the two ends. The CDR3 nucleotides read TGCGCCAGCAGCTTGGTGGAGGGCCACGAGCAGTACTTC. Amino acid sequence: CASSLVEGHEQYF. Full variable domain (remainder filled in from reference TRBV5-1 and TRBJ2-7): KAGVTQTPRYLIKTRGQQVTLSCSPISGHRSVSWYQQTPGQGLQFLFEYFSETQRNKGNFPGRFSGRQFSNSRSEMNVSTLELGDSALYLCASSLVEGHEQYFGPGTRLTVT.

The chain links TRBV12-2 to TRBJ2-2; the listed D gene, TRBD2, was not tested against the DNA. TRBV12-2 is a pseudogene locus. The CDR3 contains 17 residues. CDR3 protein: CASRPPGDANNTGELFF. The CDR3 DNA is TGTGCAAGTCGCCCACCGGGGGACGCCAATAACACCGGGGAGCTGTTTTTT.